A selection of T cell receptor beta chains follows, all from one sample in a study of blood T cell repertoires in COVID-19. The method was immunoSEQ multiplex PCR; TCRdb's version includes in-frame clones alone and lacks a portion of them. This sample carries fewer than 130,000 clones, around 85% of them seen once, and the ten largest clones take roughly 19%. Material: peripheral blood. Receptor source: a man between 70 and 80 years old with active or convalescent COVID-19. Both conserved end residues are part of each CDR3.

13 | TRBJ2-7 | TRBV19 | CASTSAGGYEQYF
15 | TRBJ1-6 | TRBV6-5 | CASSRGQMTNSPLHF
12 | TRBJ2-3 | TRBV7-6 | CASGLAADTQYF
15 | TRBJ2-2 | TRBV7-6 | CASSQLAENTGELFF
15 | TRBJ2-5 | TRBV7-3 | CASSLSGLESETQYF
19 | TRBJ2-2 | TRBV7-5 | CARSLARAGADPNTGELFF
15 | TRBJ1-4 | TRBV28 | CASSLGGSGNEKLFF
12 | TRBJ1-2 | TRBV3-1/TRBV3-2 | CASSQSRVGYTF
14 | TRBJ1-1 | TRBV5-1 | CASSSTGSNTEAFF
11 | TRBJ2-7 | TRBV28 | CASSLQGEQYF
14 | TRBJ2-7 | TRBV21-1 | CASSKVRGVYEQYF
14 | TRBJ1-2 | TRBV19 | CASSMGQIGYGYTF
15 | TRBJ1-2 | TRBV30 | CAWSEGWARRGGYTF
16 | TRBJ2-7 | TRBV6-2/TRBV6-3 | CASSRPRTDLHYEQYF
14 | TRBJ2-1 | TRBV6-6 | CASILDRTYNEQFF
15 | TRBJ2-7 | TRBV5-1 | CASSPQLAGGYEQYF
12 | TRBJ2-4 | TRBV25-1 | CASMDRVDIQYF
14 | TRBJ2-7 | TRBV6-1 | CASTEAGGPYEQYF
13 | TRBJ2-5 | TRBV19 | CASSRGYGETQYF
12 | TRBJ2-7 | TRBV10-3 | CAISVTGYEQYF
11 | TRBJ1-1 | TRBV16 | CASNRGAEAFF
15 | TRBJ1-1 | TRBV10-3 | CAISERSGSVTEAFF
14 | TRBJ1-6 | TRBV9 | CASSPGQRHSPLHF
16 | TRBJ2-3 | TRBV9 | CASSVVSGGHTDTQYF
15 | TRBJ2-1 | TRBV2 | CASSAGGTLYNEQFF
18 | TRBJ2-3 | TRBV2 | CASSKRMATGLSTDTQYF
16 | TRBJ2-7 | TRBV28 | CASSPEYGTLWPEQYF
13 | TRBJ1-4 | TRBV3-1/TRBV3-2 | CASTVDRGGKLFF
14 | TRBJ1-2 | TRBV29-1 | CSVEVDRGVGGYTF
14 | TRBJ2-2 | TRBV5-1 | CASKKGAEAGELFF
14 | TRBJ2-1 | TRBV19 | CASSIEGGYNEQFF
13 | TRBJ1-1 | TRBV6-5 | CASSPGYREEAFF
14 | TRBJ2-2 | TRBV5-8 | CASSWDRNTGELFF
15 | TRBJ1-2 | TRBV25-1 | CASSESLTGGDGYTF
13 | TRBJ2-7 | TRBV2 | CASSVLGGYEQYF
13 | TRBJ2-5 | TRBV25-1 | CASTRQAGETQYF
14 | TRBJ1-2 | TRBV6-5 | CASSYGPQAGGYTF
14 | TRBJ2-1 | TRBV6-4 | CASSRDWTYNEQFF
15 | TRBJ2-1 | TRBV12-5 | CASGSAGSSDNEQFF
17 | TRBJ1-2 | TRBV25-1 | CASSESGSSLKRNGYTF
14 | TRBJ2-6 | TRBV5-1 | CASSEFSGANVLTF